These 15 T cell receptor beta chains were all obtained from the same sample, sequenced in a study of post-analysis software for immune sequencing data. Study observations and caveats: Compared with controls, patients had more of about five TRBV segments, including TRBV5-6, TRBV5-1 and TRBV20-1.

Researchers reported that TCR beta cDNA libraries carried unique molecular identifiers. MiXCR, run by TCRdb on the PCR reads, gives a single entry per CDR3 protein. This sample carries some 800,000 distinct CDR3 sequences, approximately 44% of them seen once, and the ten largest clones take just under 5%. Their recognized antigens are unknown. Sequences were obtained from blood. Every receptor here comes from a girl aged 10-17 years with multiple sclerosis.

V usage is TRBV3-1 and J usage is TRBJ2-5; 12 nucleotides align to TRBD2. The CDR3 sequence is 14 residues long. Germline V gene data show CDR1 as LGHDT and CDR2 as YNNKEL (reference sequence). V lost 4 bases to trimming and J lost 4 bases; unmatched junction nucleotides: 1. The CDR3 DNA is TGTGCCAGCAGCCTGACTAGCGGGGGAGAGACCCAGTACTTC. Its translation is CASSLTSGGETQYF.

The rearrangement uses TRBV6-1 and TRBJ1-2; D is undetermined. Germline CDR1 and CDR2: MNHNS and SASEGT. This CDR3 region has 16 residues. V was clipped by 0 bases and J by 1 base, with 12 bases between them. CDR3 sequence: CASSEASARSNYGYTF. The CDR3 region has the DNA TGTGCCAGCAGTGAAGCTTCTGCTCGGAGTAACTATGGCTACACCTTC.

The chain employs TRBV6-2 or TRBV6-3 and TRBJ2-1, with 12 bases that match TRBD2. Germline V CDR1 and CDR2: MNHEY, SVGEGT. Trimming removed 2 bases from V and 14 bases from J; junction bases left unmatched: 7. This CDR3 is 14 amino acids long. The CDR3 DNA reads TGTGCCAGCAGTTACCCTAGCGGGAGGGCCAGGAAGTTCTTC. It encodes CASSYPSGRARKFF.

This clonotype occurred many times. The chain employs TRBV29-1 and TRBJ2-7; D is possibly TRBD2 (5 bases). This CDR3 has 12 amino acids. V dropped 4 bases and J dropped 4 bases, with 11 bases sitting between them. From germline, CDR1 is SQVTM and CDR2 ANQGSEA. The CDR3 reads CSVVGRGYEQYF. The CDR3 DNA follows: TGCAGCGTTGTAGGTAGAGGGTACGAGCAGTACTTC.

This clonotype was counted between two and nine times. This chain links TRBV5-6 with TRBJ2-1; D is ambiguous. V was cut by 1 base and J by 1 base, with 6 bases left in between. Germline values: CDR1 SGHDT, CDR2 YYEEEE. The CDR3 extends over 14 amino acids. CDR3 protein: CASSLIGSYNEQFF. As DNA, the CDR3 is TGTGCCAGCAGCTTGATCGGGTCCTACAATGAGCAGTTCTTC.

The rearrangement uses TRBV9 and TRBJ2-3; TRBD1 might be the D (6 bases). The V gene lost 0 bases and the J gene lost 1 base, with 9 bases spanning the gap. Germline CDR1 and CDR2: SGDLS and YYNGEE. This CDR3 is built from 15 residues. This CDR3 is CASSVAGDGTDTQYF. In DNA, the CDR3 is TGTGCCAGCAGCGTAGCAGGGGACGGCACAGATACGCAGTATTTT. The variable domain in full, completed from reference TRBV9 and TRBJ2-3, reads DSGVTQTPKHLITATGQRVTLRCSPRSGDLSVYWYQQSLDQGLQFLIQYYNGEERAKGNILERFSAQQFPDLHSELNLSSLELGDSALYFCASSVAGDGTDTQYFGPGTRLTVL.

This clonotype was seen more than once but under ten times. The V gene is TRBV5-6, the J gene TRBJ2-7; possible D gene TRBD2, 7 bases. V was shortened by 3 bases and J by 3 bases, with 13 bases between the two germline ends. Germline assignment: CDR1 SGHDT and CDR2 YYEEEE. The CDR3 is made up of 14 amino acids. The CDR3 DNA follows: TGTGCCAGCAGCTACTCGGGGGGCTACTACGAGCAGTACTTC. As protein: CASSYSGGYYEQYF.

This sequence joins TRBV27 and TRBJ2-1; 9 bases are shared with TRBD1. The trim removed 6 bases at V and 2 bases at J, leaving 5 bases unmatched. Per the germline V gene, CDR1 is MNHEY and CDR2 is SMNVEV (reference sequence). The CDR3 contains 15 residues. CDR3 region: CASSYGTGTYNEQFF. In DNA, the CDR3 is TGTGCCAGCAGCTACGGGACAGGGACCTACAATGAGCAGTTCTTC.

The CDR3 is CASSFGNRVGQPQHF. In DNA, the CDR3 is TGTGCCAGCAGTTTCGGTAACAGGGTCGGACAGCCCCAGCATTTT. The chain couples TRBV12-3 or TRBV12-4 to TRBJ1-5, with D maybe TRBD1 (6 bases). Trimming stripped 3 bases from V and 7 bases from J, with 16 bases between. The CDR3 totals 15 residues.

The chain recombines TRBV5-1 with TRBJ2-5; 8 bases map to TRBD1. The V gene's germline CDR1 is SGHRS and CDR2 YFSETQ. The length of the CDR3 is 15 residues. Trimming took 2 bases from V and 11 from J; bases not matched to a gene: 14. CDR3 in amino acids: CASSLGTGTGGQQYF. For the CDR3, the DNA is TGCGCCAGCAGCTTAGGAACCGGGACAGGTGGCCAGCAGTACTTC.

This rearrangement joins TRBV6-2 or TRBV6-3 to TRBJ2-3, with 9 bases that match TRBD2. With V trimmed by 6 bases and J by 2 bases, 6 bases remained unmatched. Germline V CDR1 and CDR2: MNHEY, SVGEGT. This CDR3 region has 15 residues. The CDR3 bases are TGTGCCAGCAGCCGACGGACTAGCGACACAGATACGCAGTATTTT. Translated: CASSRRTSDTDTQYF.

This chain links TRBV20-1 with TRBJ1-1, with D maybe TRBD1 (5 bases). The length of the CDR3 is 13 residues. Trimming left V 6 bases short and J 2 bases short, with 13 bases between. Germline V gene lookup returns CDR1 DFQATT and CDR2 SNEGSKA (reference sequence). CDR3 nucleotides: TGCAGTGCCGACGGACAAACCAACACTGAAGCTTTCTTT. This gives the protein CSADGQTNTEAFF.

In DNA form, the CDR3 reads TGTGCCAGCTCACCGTCAACTGGGGCCAACGTCCTGACTTTC. Translation gives CASSPSTGANVLTF. The chain carries TRBV18 and TRBJ2-6; D not certain. Trimming left V 3 bases short and J 2 bases short, with 5 bases between. Germline CDR1 reads KGHSH; CDR2 reads LQKENI. The CDR3 is made up of 14 amino acids.

V is TRBV6-2 or TRBV6-3 and J is TRBJ2-7, with D perhaps matching TRBD2 (5 bases). With 0 bases removed from V and 2 bases from J, the gap between germline ends came to 14 bases. The CDR3 length is 16 residues. Germline CDR1 MNHEY, CDR2 SVGEGT. The CDR3 DNA sequence: TGTGCCAGCAGTTACTCGAGCAGGCGGGCGACCTACGAGCAGTACTTC. Its translation: CASSYSSRRATYEQYF.

The chain has TRBV28 and TRBJ1-2; 10 nucleotides match TRBD1. J lost 3 bases, V lost 4 bases, and 5 bases had no gene match. Germline V gene data show CDR1 as MDHEN and CDR2 as SYDVKM. This CDR3 spans 15 amino acids. The CDR3 reads CASSSGTGVDYGYTF. The CDR3 DNA reads as TGTGCCAGCAGTTCTGGGACAGGGGTAGACTATGGCTACACCTTC.